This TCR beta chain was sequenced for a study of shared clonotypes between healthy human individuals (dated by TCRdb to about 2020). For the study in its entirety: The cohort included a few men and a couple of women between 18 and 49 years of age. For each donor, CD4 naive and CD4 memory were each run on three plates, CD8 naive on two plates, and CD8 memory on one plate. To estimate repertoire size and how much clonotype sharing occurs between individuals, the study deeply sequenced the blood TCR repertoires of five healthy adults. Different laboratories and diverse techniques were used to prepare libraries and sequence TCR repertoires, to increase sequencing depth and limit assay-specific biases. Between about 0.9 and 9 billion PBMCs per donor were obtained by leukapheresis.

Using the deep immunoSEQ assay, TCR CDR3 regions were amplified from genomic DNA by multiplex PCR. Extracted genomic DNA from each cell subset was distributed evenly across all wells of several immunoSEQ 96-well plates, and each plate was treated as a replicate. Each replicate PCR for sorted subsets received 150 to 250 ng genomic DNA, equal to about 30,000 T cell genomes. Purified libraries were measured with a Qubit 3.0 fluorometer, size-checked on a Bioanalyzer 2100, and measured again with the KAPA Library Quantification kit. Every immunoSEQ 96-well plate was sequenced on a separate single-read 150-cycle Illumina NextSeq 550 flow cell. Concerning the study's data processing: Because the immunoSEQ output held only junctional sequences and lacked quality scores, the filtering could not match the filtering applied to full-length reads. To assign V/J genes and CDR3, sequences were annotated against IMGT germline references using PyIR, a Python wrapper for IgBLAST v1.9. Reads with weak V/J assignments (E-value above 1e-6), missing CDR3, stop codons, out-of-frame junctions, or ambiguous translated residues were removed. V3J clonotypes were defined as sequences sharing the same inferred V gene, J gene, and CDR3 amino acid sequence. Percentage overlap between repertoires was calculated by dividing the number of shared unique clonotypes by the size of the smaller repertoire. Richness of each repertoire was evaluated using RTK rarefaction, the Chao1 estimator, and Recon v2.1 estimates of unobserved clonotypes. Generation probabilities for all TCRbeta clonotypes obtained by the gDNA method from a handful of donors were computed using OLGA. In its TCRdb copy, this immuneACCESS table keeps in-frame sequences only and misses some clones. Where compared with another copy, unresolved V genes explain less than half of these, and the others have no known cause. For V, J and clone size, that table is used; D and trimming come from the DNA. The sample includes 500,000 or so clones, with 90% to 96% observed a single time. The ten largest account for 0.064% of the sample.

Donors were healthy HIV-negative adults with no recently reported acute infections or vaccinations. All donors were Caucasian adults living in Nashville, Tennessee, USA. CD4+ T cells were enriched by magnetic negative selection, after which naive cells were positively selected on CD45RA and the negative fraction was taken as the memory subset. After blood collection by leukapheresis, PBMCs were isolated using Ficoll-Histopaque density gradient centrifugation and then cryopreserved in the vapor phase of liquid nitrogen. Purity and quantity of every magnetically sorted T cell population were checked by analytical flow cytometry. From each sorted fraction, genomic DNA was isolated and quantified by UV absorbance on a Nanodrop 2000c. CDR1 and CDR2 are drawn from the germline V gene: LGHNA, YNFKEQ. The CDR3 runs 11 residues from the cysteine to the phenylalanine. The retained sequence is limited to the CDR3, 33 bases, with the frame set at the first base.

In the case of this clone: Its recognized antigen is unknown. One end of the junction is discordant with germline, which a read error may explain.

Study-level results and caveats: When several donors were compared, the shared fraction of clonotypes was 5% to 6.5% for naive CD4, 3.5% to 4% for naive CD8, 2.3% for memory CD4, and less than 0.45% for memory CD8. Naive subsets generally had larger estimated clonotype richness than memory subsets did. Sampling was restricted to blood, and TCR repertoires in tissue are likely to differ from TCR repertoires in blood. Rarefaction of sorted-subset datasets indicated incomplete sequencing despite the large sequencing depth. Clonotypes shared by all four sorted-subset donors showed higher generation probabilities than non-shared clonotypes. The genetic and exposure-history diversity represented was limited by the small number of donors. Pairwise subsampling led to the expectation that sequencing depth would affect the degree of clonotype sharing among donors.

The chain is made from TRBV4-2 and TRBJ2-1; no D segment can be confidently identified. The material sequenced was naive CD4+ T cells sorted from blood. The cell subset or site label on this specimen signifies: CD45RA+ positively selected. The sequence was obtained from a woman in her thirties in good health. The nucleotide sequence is TGTGCCAGCAGCCAAGAGCTAGTTATGATCTTC. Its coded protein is CASSQELVMIF.